The 29 T cell receptor beta chains in this list originate from one sample, sequenced in a study of radiotherapy plus CTLA-4 blockade in lung cancer. TCRdb's table, derived via immunoSEQ multiplex PCR, lists solely in-frame clones and lacks some. This sample has about 82,000 clones, with 72% found just once. The source material was peripheral blood, sampled from a patient treated with radiotherapy plus ipilimumab. The receptor source for this set is a human donor with non-small cell lung cancer that progressed on radiotherapy plus ipilimumab.

This chain links TRBV27 with TRBJ2-7, with D uncertain. V dropped 3 bases and J dropped 3 bases, with 9 bases sitting between them. There are 13 residues in the CDR3. The V gene's germline CDR1 is MNHEY and CDR2 SMNVEV (reference sequence). This chain's CDR3 is CASSFSPGYEQYF. The CDR3 nucleotides read TGTGCCAGCAGTTTCAGCCCTGGCTACGAGCAGTACTTC.

V gene TRBV4-1 combines with J gene TRBJ1-5; 10 bases line up with TRBD1. The junction had 7 bases not matched to a gene; V was cut back by 2 bases and J by 3 bases. Germline CDR1 MGHRA, CDR2 YSYEKL. The CDR3 is 17 residues long. CDR3 amino acids: CASSQPGTGAFNQPQHF. The CDR3 coding sequence is TGCGCCAGCAGCCAACCCGGGACAGGGGCCTTCAATCAGCCCCAGCATTTT.

This clone was seen ten or more times. The chain employs TRBV19 and TRBJ2-2; the match to TRBD1 covers 9 bases. Germline values: CDR1 LNHDA, CDR2 SQIVND (reference sequence). CDR3 length: 17 residues. J gave up 4 bases and V 0 bases, and 6 bases lay outside the gene matches. Written as DNA, the CDR3 is TGTGCCAGTAGTATAGACGGGACAGGGCTGTTCACCGGGGAGCTGTTTTTT. Amino acids: CASSIDGTGLFTGELFF.

The chain couples TRBV6-1 to TRBJ2-3; D is perhaps TRBD1 (6 bases). Germline values: CDR1 MNHNS, CDR2 SASEGT. CDR3 size: 15 residues. V was clipped by 4 bases and J by 6 bases, with 17 bases between them. CDR3 coding DNA: TGTGCCAGCAGTGTGGGGACATCCCCCGCGGATACGCAGTATTTT. As protein: CASSVGTSPADTQYF.

This chain joins TRBV4-3 and TRBJ2-3; maybe TRBD1 (6 bases). The CDR3 loop spans 14 amino acids. Germline assignment: CDR1 LGHNA and CDR2 YSLEER. The ends were cut back, 2 bases at V and 0 bases at J, with 6 bases in the middle. The CDR3 DNA sequence: TGCGCCAGCAGCCAACAGGGGAGCACAGATACGCAGTATTTT. Residues: CASSQQGSTDTQYF.

The chain recombines TRBV9 with TRBJ2-2, with D perhaps matching TRBD1 or TRBD2 (5 bases each). This CDR3 is 17 amino acids long. Trimming left V 3 bases short and J 3 bases short, with 18 bases between. In germline, CDR1 is SGDLS, CDR2 YYNGEE. The CDR3 nucleotides read TGTGCCAGCAGCGGGGACGGGACCGTTTCAGACACCGGGGAGCTGTTTTTT. This encodes CASSGDGTVSDTGELFF.

This clone showed up just a few times. The chain is built from TRBV7-8 and TRBJ2-2; D could derive from TRBD1 or TRBD2 (5 bases each). V dropped 5 bases and J dropped 5 bases, with 18 bases sitting between them. Per germline, CDR1 SGHVS and CDR2 FQNEAQ. The CDR3 contains 16 residues. CDR3 DNA: TGTGCCAGCAGCCCTTCCACAGGCGGGCTAACCGGGGAGCTGTTTTTT. It codes for CASSPSTGGLTGELFF.

This clone occurred once. This chain connects TRBV11-1 to TRBJ2-3, with TRBD1 matching over 7 bases. The CDR3 length is 18 residues. The V segment lost 5 bases and the J segment 7 bases; nucleotides outside the gene matches: 21. CDR1 is SGHAT and CDR2 is FQDESV in the germline V gene (reference sequence). The CDR3 bases are TGTGCCAGCAGCCCCAGAGGGGGCGAGACCGAGTGGGTGTATACGCAGTATTTT. It is translated as CASSPRGGETEWVYTQYF.

The chain recombines TRBV4-3 with TRBJ2-3; D perhaps matches TRBD2 (5 bases). Germline V gene lookup returns CDR1 LGHNA and CDR2 YSLEER. CDR3 length: 16 amino acids. Trimming removed 5 bases at V and 1 base at J, with 16 bases between. The CDR3 nucleotides read TGCGCCAGCAGCTTTCGGACTGCTGGAGGCACAGATACGCAGTATTTT. This encodes CASSFRTAGGTDTQYF.

The chain couples TRBV27 to TRBJ2-1, with no clear D. This CDR3 spans 16 amino acids. The germline gives CDR1 MNHEY, CDR2 SMNVEV (reference sequence). Trimming cost V 0 bases and J 2 bases, with 11 bases left between them. CDR3 nucleotide sequence: TGTGCCAGCAGTTTATCCGGGCTTAGCACCTACAATGAGCAGTTCTTC. It codes for CASSLSGLSTYNEQFF.

This clone has only a few counts. The chain is built from TRBV7-9 and TRBJ1-3; D perhaps matches TRBD1 (5 bases). CDR1 is SEHNR, CDR2 FQNEAQ, per germline (reference sequence). V was shortened by 5 bases and J by 4 bases, with 24 bases between the two germline ends. The CDR3 sequence is 18 residues long. CDR3 in amino acids: CASSPSWQGQLRGNTIYF. The CDR3 nucleotides are TGTGCCAGCAGCCCCTCCTGGCAGGGCCAATTGAGAGGAAACACCATATATTTT.

The chain joins TRBV6-5 to TRBJ2-7; D possibly uses TRBD1 or TRBD2 (5 bases each). Looked up from germline, CDR1 is MNHEY and CDR2 is SVGAGI. Trimming stripped 5 bases from V and 5 bases from J, with 16 bases between. This CDR3 contains 14 residues. This chain's CDR3 is CASSEEGRVNEQYF. The DNA of the CDR3 is TGTGCCAGCAGTGAAGAGGGCAGGGTAAACGAGCAGTACTTC.

The rearrangement joins TRBV28 to TRBJ1-2; D not certain. This CDR3 is 13 amino acids long. V lost 2 bases to trimming and J lost 4 bases, with 8 bases between them. CDR1 is MDHEN, CDR2 SYDVKM, per germline. This CDR3 reads CASSLAQTYGYTF. CDR3 bases: TGTGCCAGCAGTTTAGCACAGACCTATGGCTACACCTTC.

The rearrangement links TRBV5-1 to TRBJ2-7, with unresolved D. Germline assignment: CDR1 SGHRS and CDR2 YFSETQ. Deletions cut 0 bases from V and 3 bases from J, with 4 bases between. CDR3 length: 12 residues. The CDR3 coding sequence is TGCGCCAGCAGCTTGGACAACTACGAGCAGTACTTC. It specifies CASSLDNYEQYF.

The V and J genes are TRBV7-8 and TRBJ2-2; 10 bases map to TRBD1. Germline V gene lookup returns CDR1 SGHVS and CDR2 FQNEAQ. Trimming at V came to 5 bases and at J to 7 bases, leaving 10 bases not matched to a gene. This CDR3 has 16 amino acids. The CDR3 loop is CASSPMTGGVHGELFF. DNA of the CDR3: TGTGCCAGCAGCCCTATGACAGGGGGCGTTCACGGGGAGCTGTTTTTT.

Only a few counts were recorded for this clone. The V call is TRBV7-9, the J call TRBJ2-5, with D possibly being TRBD1 (5 bases). Deletions cut 2 bases from V and 5 bases from J, with 9 bases between. CDR1 SEHNR and CDR2 FQNEAQ come from the germline V gene (reference sequence). The CDR3 is 13 amino acids. CDR3 sequence: CASSLRGTETQYF. CDR3 bases: TGTGCCAGCAGCTTAAGGGGAACGGAGACCCAGTACTTC.

This clone has just a few counts. The CDR3 loop is CASSLGGSLNEQFF. The DNA of the CDR3 is TGTGCCAGCAGTTTGGGGGGTAGCCTCAATGAGCAGTTCTTC. This chain links TRBV28 with TRBJ2-1, with D tentatively TRBD2 (6 bases). This CDR3 contains 14 residues. Germline loops: CDR1 MDHEN, CDR2 SYDVKM. V dropped 3 bases and J dropped 6 bases, with 12 bases sitting between them.

V and J are TRBV18 and TRBJ1-1, with D perhaps matching TRBD1 (6 bases). Trimming removed 2 bases at V and 4 bases at J, with 11 bases between. This CDR3 region has 14 residues. Germline V gene sequence: CDR1 KGHSH, CDR2 LQKENI. Here the CDR3 reads CASSPSGEVTEAFF. The CDR3 DNA reads as TGTGCCAGCTCACCATCAGGGGAGGTCACTGAAGCTTTCTTT.

A single count supports this clone. V gene TRBV7-2 combines with J gene TRBJ2-7; D might be TRBD2 (6 bases). V was cut by 6 bases and J by 2 bases, with 14 bases left in between. Germline assignment: CDR1 SGHTA and CDR2 FQGNSA. CDR3 length: 14 amino acids. The CDR3 nucleotides are TGTGCCAGCAGACCCGGGACTGGGACCTACGAGCAGTACTTC. It yields the protein CASRPGTGTYEQYF.

In regard to this clone: The junction differs from germline at one of its ends, possibly a read error. The chain employs TRBV11-1 and TRBJ2-7, with 9 bases lining up with TRBD1. This CDR3 is 13 amino acids long. Germline CDR1 SGHAT, CDR2 FQDESV (reference sequence). The CDR3 reads CASSLGGRDREHF. The CDR3, as DNA: TGTGCCAGCAGCTTAGGAGGCCGGGACAGGGAGCACTTC.

This clone showed up just a few times. CDR3 DNA sequence: TGTGCCAGCAGCTTGAGGTCAGCGGGAAATGAGCAGTTCTTC. Its protein product is CASSLRSAGNEQFF. The V and J genes are TRBV5-5 and TRBJ2-1, with 7 bases lining up with TRBD2. The length of the CDR3 is 14 residues. With V trimmed by 1 base and J by 7 bases, 5 bases remained unmatched. Germline lookup yields CDR1 SGHKS and CDR2 YYEKEE (reference sequence).

The chain joins TRBV27 to TRBJ1-5; 7 bases match TRBD1. The CDR3 runs 15 residues. The germline gives CDR1 MNHEY, CDR2 SMNVEV (reference sequence). J was trimmed by 3 bases and V by 3 bases; bases with no gene match: 5. In DNA form, the CDR3 reads TGTGCCAGCAGTTTGGGCAGGGGGAACAATCAGCCCCAGCATTTT. This translates into CASSLGRGNNQPQHF.

CDR3 loop: CARGLGGVGYEQYF. The CDR3 DNA follows: TGTGCCAGGGGTTTGGGGGGCGTCGGCTACGAGCAGTACTTC. The chain carries TRBV5-3 and TRBJ2-5; D possibly uses TRBD1 or TRBD2 (6 bases each). The J call may be mistaken, given a closer DNA end match to TRBJ2-7. TRBV5-3 belongs to the ORF category, with a function that is uncertain. There are 14 residues in the CDR3.

The rearrangement uses TRBV25-1 and TRBJ1-2; D is unresolved. CDR1 and CDR2 (germline): MGHDK, SYGVNS. This CDR3 contains 15 residues. V was pared by 4 bases and J by 5 bases, with 17 bases between. The CDR3 DNA follows: TGTGCCAGCAGTGGTCAAGAGCCCGTAAATTATGGCTACACCTTC. This codes for CASSGQEPVNYGYTF.

This clone was detected a few times. V and J are TRBV2 and TRBJ2-7; TRBD2 matches at 8 bases. Losses at the gene ends were 4 bases for V and 0 bases for J; bases not matched to a gene: 8. The CDR3 is made up of 16 amino acids. The germline CDR1 and CDR2 sequences are SNHLY and FYNNEI. CDR3 nucleotide sequence: TGTGCCAGCAGTGGAGATAGCGGGACGAGCTCCTACGAGCAGTACTTC. Amino acid sequence: CASSGDSGTSSYEQYF.

The V call is TRBV5-6, the J call TRBJ2-1, with 8 bases that match TRBD2. Trimming at V came to 3 bases and at J to 4 bases, leaving 9 bases not matched to a gene. The V gene's germline CDR1 is SGHDT and CDR2 YYEEEE. CDR3 size: 16 residues. The CDR3 sequence: CASSSAGGGRYNEQFF. CDR3 sequence (DNA): TGTGCCAGCAGCTCCGCCGGGGGCGGGAGGTACAATGAGCAGTTCTTC.

The chain employs TRBV5-1 and TRBJ2-1; maybe TRBD1 (7 bases). The CDR3 is made up of 14 amino acids. From germline, CDR1 is SGHRS and CDR2 YFSETQ. V shed 7 bases and J shed 4 bases, with 15 bases lying between them. In DNA, the CDR3 is TGCGCCAGCTCGCGGGACAGCATTTACAATGAGCAGTTCTTC. This sequence encodes CASSRDSIYNEQFF.

The V gene is TRBV9, the J gene TRBJ2-1, with TRBD2 matching 11 bases. Germline trimming cut 0 bases from V and 8 bases from J; bases unmatched to any gene: 4. CDR1 is SGDLS, CDR2 YYNGEE, per germline. The CDR3 is 15 amino acids. CDR3 residues: CASSVETSGSDEQFF. The CDR3 DNA is TGTGCCAGCAGCGTAGAAACTAGCGGGAGCGATGAGCAGTTCTTC.

The CDR3 DNA reads TGTGCCTGGAGTATTTCCCCGGGACGGGGATCGAACACTGAAGCTTTCTTT. Encoded protein: CAWSISPGRGSNTEAFF. The rearrangement uses TRBV30 and TRBJ1-1, with D perhaps matching TRBD1 (5 bases). The CDR3 has 17 residues. Looked up from germline, CDR1 is GTSNPN and CDR2 is SVGIG (reference sequence). Trimming stripped 2 bases from V and 1 base from J, with 20 bases between.